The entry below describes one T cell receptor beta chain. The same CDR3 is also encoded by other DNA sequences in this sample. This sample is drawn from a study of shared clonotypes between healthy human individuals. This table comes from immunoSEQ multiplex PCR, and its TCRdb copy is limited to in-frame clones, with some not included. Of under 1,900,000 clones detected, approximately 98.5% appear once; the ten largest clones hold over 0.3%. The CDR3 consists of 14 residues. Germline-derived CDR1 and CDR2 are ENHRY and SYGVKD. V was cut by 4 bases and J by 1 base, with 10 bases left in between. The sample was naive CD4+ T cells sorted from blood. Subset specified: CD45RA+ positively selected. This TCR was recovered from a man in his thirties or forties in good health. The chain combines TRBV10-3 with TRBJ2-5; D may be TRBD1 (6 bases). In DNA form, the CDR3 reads TGTGCCATCAGTGGTGGACAGACCCAAGAGACCCAGTACTTC. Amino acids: CAISGGQTQETQYF.